The table lists the clone carrying this TCR beta chain with a count of one. The antigen is unknown. The data are from a study of T cell responses to AZD1222 COVID-19 vaccine. Study observations and caveats: Spike-wide coverage was observed for vaccine-associated CD4 TCRs, with dominant responses at 160-218 and 743-854. Repertoire sampling happened only post peak T cell response. Only a handful of people who got AZD1222 tested seropositive at baseline.

This CDR3 is built from 14 residues. CDR1 is SGHAT, CDR2 FQNNGV, per germline. The V and J ends lost 4 bases and 0 bases respectively, with 10 bases between them. Pooling of second doses given at about 4 or about 12 weeks was done. Data came from immunoSEQ multiplex PCR; TCRdb stores just in-frame clones and leaves some out. The data hold about 160,000 clones, with about nine tenths observed a single time. V gene TRBV11-2 combines with J gene TRBJ2-7, with a weak D call TRBD2 (5 bases). The sample in question was peripheral blood, obtained 28 days after the second AZD1222 dose. The source is an adult who received the AZD1222 COVID-19 vaccine. This chain's CDR3 is CASSSGLNSYEQYF. The CDR3 DNA reads as TGTGCCAGCAGCTCCGGACTGAACTCCTACGAGCAGTACTTC.